This T cell receptor (beta chain) comes out of a study of PD-1 blockade in classical Hodgkin lymphoma. Study-wide findings and caveats: The CD4+ diversity rise by C4D1 was clearest in complete responders. It was among complete responders that baseline diversity resembled that of newly diagnosed patients.

Germline CDR1 and CDR2: ENHRY and SYGVKD. The CDR3 sequence is 12 residues long. Trimming took off 7 bases at V and 10 bases at J, with 14 bases between the two ends. Every patient relapsed after autologous stem cell transplantation, and brentuximab vedotin exposure varied. Points on this clone: Its antigen is not known.

Repertoires were generated with immunoSEQ multiplex PCR, while TCRdb's copy carries only in-frame clones and drops some. The sample has nearly 25,000 clones, about 80% seen once. The chain recombines TRBV10-3 with TRBJ2-1; unclear D gene. The input for sequencing was peripheral blood mononuclear cells (PBMCs), taken before the second cycle of nivolumab. The TCR comes from a human donor with classical Hodgkin lymphoma. CDR3 loop: CAITSGTGEQFF. The CDR3 DNA is TGTGCCATCACCTCAGGAACCGGCGAGCAGTTCTTC.